The 14 T cell receptor beta chains listed next were all sequenced from one sample in a study of blood T cell repertoires in COVID-19. Assay: immunoSEQ multiplex PCR; the TCRdb copy retains only in-frame clones and omits some. The table records roughly 170,000 clones, about four fifths of them present only once. Specimen: peripheral blood. The receptors come from a woman aged 55-70 years with COVID-19, enrolled during active disease.

This chain uses TRBV20-1 with TRBJ1-2; weak D call: TRBD1 (6 bases). In germline, CDR1 is DFQATT, CDR2 SNEGSKA (reference sequence). V was pared by 6 bases and J by 4 bases, with 9 bases between. CDR3 size: 11 residues. The DNA for the CDR3 is TGCAGTGCAACAGGGTCCTATGGCTACACCTTC. Amino acid sequence: CSATGSYGYTF.

The chain joins TRBV7-2 to TRBJ1-2, with 10 positions matching TRBD1. The germline V gene encodes CDR1 SGHTA and CDR2 FQGNSA. V lost 2 bases to trimming and J lost 6 bases; unmatched junction nucleotides: 3. CDR3 size: 14 residues. The CDR3 DNA is TGTGCCAGCAGCTTAAGACAGGGGGCGAATGGCTACACCTTC. Protein: CASSLRQGANGYTF.

The chain employs TRBV27 and TRBJ2-3; 8 bases match TRBD2. V shed 6 bases, J shed 2 bases, and the junction held 10 bases outside the gene matches. Germline CDR1 is MNHEY and CDR2 is SMNVEV (reference sequence). CDR3 length: 16 amino acids. The CDR3: CASSRGGQGFTDTQYF. CDR3 nucleotides: TGTGCCAGCAGCCGCGGGGGGCAGGGGTTCACAGATACGCAGTATTTT.

V usage is TRBV28 and J usage is TRBJ2-3, with 9 bases that match TRBD2. CDR1 MDHEN and CDR2 SYDVKM come from the germline V gene. V dropped 7 bases and J dropped 3; count of bases not matched to a gene: 8. The CDR3 is 15 residues long. The DNA for the CDR3 is TGTGCCAGCACCCCGGCTAGCGGGAATACAGATACGCAGTATTTT. This translates into CASTPASGNTDTQYF.

V is TRBV5-1 and J is TRBJ2-2, with 7 bases lining up with TRBD2. Per germline, CDR1 SGHRS and CDR2 YFSETQ. Trimming cost V 5 bases and J 1 base; bases outside gene matches: 8. This CDR3 has 16 residues. CDR3 DNA sequence: TGCGCCAGCAGTTTGTCGACTAGCCTGAACACCGGGGAGCTGTTTTTT. This gives the protein CASSLSTSLNTGELFF.

The chain carries TRBV6-5 and TRBJ2-2, with TRBD1 matching over 8 bases. J gave up 5 bases and V 7 bases, and 9 bases lay outside the gene matches. The CDR3 contains 15 residues. Looked up from germline, CDR1 is MNHEY and CDR2 is SVGAGI. CDR3 nucleotides: TGTGCCAGCATCCGGACAGGGTGGGGGACCGGGGAGCTGTTTTTT. Translating gives CASIRTGWGTGELFF.

This chain links TRBV7-8 with TRBJ1-2; D ambiguous. Trimming shortened V by 5 bases and J by 5 bases, and 12 bases separated the two germline ends. Germline CDR1 is SGHVS and CDR2 is FQNEAQ. The length of the CDR3 is 13 residues. The CDR3 sequence is CASSPGRSYGYTF. The CDR3 DNA sequence: TGTGCCAGCAGCCCAGGTCGAAGTTATGGCTACACCTTC.

This clone was found a few times. The chain is built from TRBV11-2 and TRBJ1-5; TRBD1 might be the D (5 bases). Trimming took 1 base from V and 2 from J, leaving 6 bases between them. This CDR3 spans 14 amino acids. Germline V gene data show CDR1 as SGHAT and CDR2 as FQNNGV. CDR3 in amino acids: CASSLGQRNQPQHF. The DNA of the CDR3 is TGTGCCAGCAGCTTAGGACAGCGCAATCAGCCCCAGCATTTT.

The chain employs TRBV7-9 and TRBJ2-2; 7 positions agree with TRBD1. V dropped 5 bases and J dropped 3; count of bases not matched to a gene: 12. In germline, CDR1 is SEHNR, CDR2 FQNEAQ (reference sequence). The CDR3 has 17 residues. DNA of the CDR3: TGTGCCAGCAGCCCTCCATCCGGGACAGTGGACACCGGGGAGCTGTTTTTT. Encoded protein: CASSPPSGTVDTGELFF.

As DNA, the CDR3 is TGTGCCAGCAGTTCTTGGGGGACAGCAGGAAACACCATATATTTT. Its translation is CASSSWGTAGNTIYF. V is TRBV28 and J is TRBJ1-3; 7 nucleotides align to TRBD1. This CDR3 comprises 15 residues. The germline V gene encodes CDR1 MDHEN and CDR2 SYDVKM. Trimming cost V 4 bases and J 4 bases; bases outside gene matches: 7.

This clone was counted a single time. The V gene is TRBV6-5, the J gene TRBJ2-3, with TRBD1 identical over 9 bases. With 4 bases clipped from V and 1 base from J, the junction kept 0 bases outside the gene matches. Germline V gene data show CDR1 as MNHEY and CDR2 as SVGAGI. The CDR3 is 14 residues long. CDR3 DNA sequence: TGTGCCAGCAGTTGGACAGGGGGCACAGATACGCAGTATTTT. Translation gives CASSWTGGTDTQYF.

The V call is TRBV5-1, the J call TRBJ2-3; 7 nucleotides match TRBD2. CDR3 length equals 14 residues. The germline gives CDR1 SGHRS, CDR2 YFSETQ. The junction had 8 bases not matched to a gene; V was cut back by 4 bases and J by 6 bases. The CDR3 DNA reads as TGCGCCAGCAGCCTGGGAGGGACTTCCGATACGCAGTATTTT. Its protein is CASSLGGTSDTQYF.

This clone was found a few times. This sequence joins TRBV2 and TRBJ2-7; TRBD1 aligns across 10 bases. CDR3 length: 12 amino acids. Germline loops: CDR1 SNHLY, CDR2 FYNNEI. The CDR3 coding sequence is TGTGCAGAGGGACAGGGGAGCGACGAGCAGTACGTC. Residues: CAEGQGSDEQYV.

This clone was detected only a few times. The gene calls are TRBV10-1 and TRBJ2-3, with 10 positions matching TRBD1. The CDR3 runs 17 residues. V lost 3 bases and J lost 4; bases outside the gene matches: 10. Germline V gene lookup returns CDR1 WNHNN and CDR2 SYGVQD (reference sequence). The CDR3 protein is CASSDPPGTGESDTQYF. CDR3 DNA sequence: TGCGCCAGCAGTGACCCCCCCGGGACAGGGGAATCAGATACGCAGTATTTT.